The next 7 T cell receptor beta chains were all read from a single sample in a study of quantifying T cell responses using KT2 cells. About the study: Reverse transcription used primers in the TCR alpha and beta constant regions.

Each cDNA got a UMI-containing oligo ligated at its 3' end. First-round PCR used 4 cycles and beta primers RC1.1 and RC1.2 covering TRBC1 and TRBC2. MiXCR, run by TCRdb on the UMI-ligation and nested PCR reads, gives a single entry per CDR3 protein. In the table there are tens of thousands of distinct CDR3 sequences, 11% of which are singletons. The sequencing input was PBMCs spiked with cells of the T cell clone KT2. These receptors came from a human donor.

This clonotype was observed a handful of times. This chain uses TRBV7-3 with TRBJ2-1; 11 bases fit TRBD2. The CDR3 contains 17 residues. Germline V lookup: CDR1 SGHTA, CDR2 FQGTGA. The V segment lost 0 bases and the J segment 6 bases; nucleotides outside the gene matches: 7. This CDR3 reads CASSLTARSGGGNEQFF. The DNA for the CDR3 is TGTGCCAGCAGCTTAACGGCACGTAGCGGGGGGGGCAATGAGCAGTTCTTC.

This clonotype appeared a few times. The chain employs TRBV25-1 and TRBJ2-7; a weak D match, TRBD1 (6 bases). CDR3 length: 14 residues. Trimming took off 4 bases at V and 5 bases at J, with 15 bases between the two ends. Germline V gives CDR1 MGHDK, CDR2 SYGVNS. The CDR3 spells CASSARGSSHEQYF. The DNA of the CDR3 is TGTGCCAGCAGTGCCAGGGGTTCGTCCCACGAGCAGTACTTC.

The V call is TRBV4-3, the J call TRBJ2-3, with 7 bases fitting TRBD1. J was trimmed by 1 base and V by 4 bases; bases with no gene match: 2. In germline, CDR1 is LGHNA, CDR2 YSLEER. This CDR3 spans 14 amino acids. The CDR3 is CASSRDRGTDTQYF. CDR3 nucleotides: TGCGCCAGCAGCCGGGACAGAGGCACAGATACGCAGTATTTT.

This clonotype has ten or more counts. This chain connects TRBV6-1 to TRBJ1-6, with D unresolved. Trimming removed 5 bases from V and 9 bases from J, with 14 bases in between. Germline CDR1 reads MNHNS; CDR2 reads SASEGT. The CDR3 is made up of 14 amino acids. The CDR3 bases are TGTGCCAGCAGTAGGGAAATTGCCCCTTCACCCCTCCACTTT. Translated: CASSREIAPSPLHF.

This clonotype appeared a few times. This chain joins TRBV20-1 and TRBJ2-1, with a weak D call TRBD2 (6 bases). The germline V gene encodes CDR1 DFQATT and CDR2 SNEGSKA (reference sequence). The CDR3 loop spans 14 amino acids. With 7 bases removed from V and 9 bases from J, the gap between germline ends came to 22 bases. The CDR3 reads CSVNIPGRDGEQFF. The CDR3 DNA sequence: TGCAGTGTCAATATCCCCGGGAGAGATGGTGAGCAGTTCTTC.

This clonotype was counted ten times or more. The rearrangement uses TRBV12-3 or TRBV12-4 and TRBJ1-2; a possible D gene is TRBD1 (6 bases). The CDR3 covers 14 residues. Trimming pared 4 bases from V and 3 bases from J, leaving 12 bases between. The CDR3 nucleotides are TGTGCCAGCAGTTCCGACAGGCCTTACTATGGCTACACCTTC. Translated, it gives CASSSDRPYYGYTF.

The V call is TRBV5-1, the J call TRBJ1-2, with 9 bases identical to TRBD1. Trimming removed 3 bases from V and 4 bases from J; junction bases left unmatched: 4. The CDR3 totals 14 residues. The germline V gene encodes CDR1 SGHRS and CDR2 YFSETQ. CDR3 region: CASSSGQGSYGYTF. Here the CDR3 DNA reads TGCGCCAGCAGCTCCGGACAGGGGAGCTATGGCTACACCTTC.